This is a list of T cell receptor beta chains from one sample in a study of Graves' ophthalmopathy and Graves' hyperthyroidism. MiXCR was run by TCRdb on the multiplex PCR reads, yielding one entry per CDR3 protein. The table has about 640,000 distinct CDR3 sequences, about 38% seen once. The sample taken for sequencing was peripheral blood. These receptors were obtained from an adult man with Graves' ophthalmopathy. Both conserved end residues are part of each CDR3. Fields, in order: clone size, V gene, J gene, D gene, CDR3 DNA, CDR3 protein. The D gene is left open where the match is weak. Rows may omit the clone size; those that give it use once, few, many or a size class.

>many|TRBV5-1|TRBJ2-5|-
TGCGCCAGCAGCAAGAGGACGGAAGAGACCCAGTACTTC
CASSKRTEETQYF
>-|TRBV12-3/TRBV12-4|TRBJ2-5|-
TGTGCCAGCAGTTTACTTGGCCAGGGAAAAGAGACCCAGTACTTC
CASSLLGQGKETQYF
>few|TRBV10-3|TRBJ1-4|TRBD1
TGTGCCAGCATGGGACAGGGGGCTGGAGGAACTAATGAAAAACTGTTTTTT
CASMGQGAGGTNEKLFF
>-|TRBV20-1|TRBJ2-7|TRBD2
TGCAGTGCTAGAGAACTAGCGGGAGTTGGGCTCAACGAGCAGTACTTC
CSARELAGVGLNEQYF
>-|TRBV19|TRBJ2-2|-
TGTGCCAGTACTTTCGACAGCAGGGAGCTGTTTTTT
CASTFDSRELFF
>-|TRBV7-9|TRBJ1-3|-
TGTGCCAGCAGCTTGCAGGGGACCCACTCTGGAAACACCATATATTTT
CASSLQGTHSGNTIYF
>many|TRBV2|TRBJ2-7|TRBD2
TGTGCCAGCAGCCTAGCGGGCCCTGGGCAGTACTTC
CASSLAGPGQYF
>-|TRBV9|TRBJ1-2|-
TGTGCCAGCAGCGTAGGACAGATTGGCTACACCTTC
CASSVGQIGYTF
>-|TRBV6-5|TRBJ1-5|-
TGTGCCAGCAGTCCCTCTAGAGGGAGGCTTTCCAATCAGCCCCAGCATTTT
CASSPSRGRLSNQPQHF
>-|TRBV5-5|TRBJ2-7|TRBD2
TGTGCCAGCAGCTTTGCAACAATCGAGCGGGGTTATTCCTACGAGCAGTACTTC
CASSFATIERGYSYEQYF
>many|TRBV5-8|TRBJ2-7|-
TGTGCCAGCAGCTTTGGCCAGAGTAAAGAGCAGTACTTC
CASSFGQSKEQYF
>-|TRBV4-3|TRBJ2-7|-
TGCGCCAGCAGCCAAGATCGATCGGGGTACGAGCAGTACTTC
CASSQDRSGYEQYF
>-|TRBV7-4|TRBJ1-5|-
TGTGCCAGCAGTTTAGACAGGCGGGATCAGCCCCAGCATTTT
CASSLDRRDQPQHF
>many|TRBV19|TRBJ1-6|-
TGTGCCAGTAGTATGCTTAATTCACCCCTCCACTTT
CASSMLNSPLHF
>-|TRBV29-1|TRBJ1-1|TRBD1
TGCAGTGCTCCACGTATCGGGGGACAGGGGAACACTGAAGCTTTCTTT
CSAPRIGGQGNTEAFF
>-|TRBV10-3|TRBJ1-1|-
TGTGCCATCAGTGAGTCGGCAGGGGACATGAACACTGAAGCTTTCTTT
CAISESAGDMNTEAFF
>-|TRBV15|TRBJ1-4|-
TGTGCCACCAGCAGAGATCGGACCCGTGGGGAAAAACTGTTTTTT
CATSRDRTRGEKLFF
>-|TRBV20-1|TRBJ2-5|TRBD2
TGCAGTGCTCTGACCACTAGCGGGGAGACCCAGTACTTC
CSALTTSGETQYF
>few|TRBV6-6|TRBJ2-2|-
TGTGCCAGCAGTTACTCGAGTACCGGGGAGCTGTTTTTT
CASSYSSTGELFF
>-|TRBV7-9|TRBJ2-7|-
TGTGCCAGCAGCTCTAGCAGGAGCTCCTACGAGCAGTACTTC
CASSSSRSSYEQYF